A selection of T cell receptor beta chains follows, all from one sample in a study of blood T cell repertoires in COVID-19. Assay: immunoSEQ multiplex PCR; the TCRdb copy retains only in-frame clones and omits some. The sample includes approximately 200,000 clones, 80% to 90% seen only once; the top ten take around 8.8%. The sample taken for sequencing was PBMCs or T cells enriched from blood (not recorded which). The source of these receptors is a man aged 40-55 years who had recovered from COVID-19. CDR3s include the opening cysteine and the closing phenylalanine or tryptophan. The D gene is left open where the match is weak. Rows may omit the clone size; those that give it use once, few, many or a size class.

v_gene	j_gene	d_gene	abundance	CDR3nt	CDR3aa
TRBV12-5	TRBJ2-5	TRBD2	.	TGTGCTAGTGGCCGAGGGACTAGCGGGGGGGGGACCCAGTACTTC	CASGRGTSGGGTQYF
TRBV27	TRBJ2-2	.	.	TGTGCCAGCAGTTTTAGAACCGGGGAGCTGTTTTTT	CASSFRTGELFF
TRBV30	TRBJ2-3	.	.	TGTGCCCTGGGGGGAGTTACGCAGTATTTT	CALGGVTQYF
TRBV4-1	TRBJ1-1	TRBD1	.	TGCGCCAGCAGCCAAGAAGGGGACAGGGGGAATACTGAAGCTTTCTTT	CASSQEGDRGNTEAFF
TRBV5-1	TRBJ1-5	TRBD1	.	TGCGCCAGCAGCTTAGGAACAGGGGGTCAGCCCCAGCATTTT	CASSLGTGGQPQHF
TRBV12-3/TRBV12-4	TRBJ2-5	.	.	TGTGCCAGCAGTTTTTTAAGGGGGGAGACCCAGTACTTC	CASSFLRGETQYF
TRBV21-1	TRBJ2-7	.	.	TGTGCCAGCAGCAAAGTGAGCGGGGCCGGGATCAACGGATCCTACTACGAGCAGTACTTC	CASSKVSGAGINGSYYEQYF
TRBV18	TRBJ1-1	.	.	TGTGCCAGCTCACCACCACCGGAGACTGAAGCTTTCTTT	CASSPPPETEAFF
TRBV19	TRBJ1-5	TRBD1	.	TGTGCCAGTAGTACCTCCAACCCGGGACAGGGTAATCAGCCCCAGCATTTT	CASSTSNPGQGNQPQHF
TRBV6-5	TRBJ2-6	.	.	TGTGCCAGCAGTCCACTGAACTCTGGGGCCAACGTCCTGACTTTC	CASSPLNSGANVLTF
TRBV4-2	TRBJ2-1	TRBD1	few	TGTGCCAGCAGCCAAGAAGTCAACAGGGGGAGGTCCTACAATGAGCAGTTCTTC	CASSQEVNRGRSYNEQFF
TRBV4-2	TRBJ2-7	TRBD2	once	TGTGCCAGCAGCCCTAGCGGGGGGGCACCCTACGAGCAGTACTTC	CASSPSGGAPYEQYF
TRBV18	TRBJ2-3	.	.	TGTGCCAGCTCACCCTCCGGGACTAGCACAGATACGCAGTATTTT	CASSPSGTSTDTQYF
TRBV4-2	TRBJ2-4	.	once	TGTGCCAGCAGCCAGGAAATACAGAGAGCCAAAAACATTCAGTACTTC	CASSQEIQRAKNIQYF
TRBV9	TRBJ1-3	TRBD1	.	TGTGCCAGCAGCGTGAGCCCGGGACAGGGGGAAAACACCATATATTTT	CASSVSPGQGENTIYF
TRBV7-8	TRBJ2-1	TRBD2	once	TGTGCCAGCAGCCGAGGACTAGCCTACAATGAGCAGTTCTTC	CASSRGLAYNEQFF